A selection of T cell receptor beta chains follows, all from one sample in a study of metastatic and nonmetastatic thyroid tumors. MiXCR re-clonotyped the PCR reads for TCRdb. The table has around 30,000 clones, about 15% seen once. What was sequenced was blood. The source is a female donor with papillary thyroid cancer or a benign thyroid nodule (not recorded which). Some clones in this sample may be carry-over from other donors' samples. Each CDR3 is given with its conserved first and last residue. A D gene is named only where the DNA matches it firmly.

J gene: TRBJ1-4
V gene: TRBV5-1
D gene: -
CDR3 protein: CASSPRTGNEKLFF

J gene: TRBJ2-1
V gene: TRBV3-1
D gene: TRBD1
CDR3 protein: CASSHDRGQQFF

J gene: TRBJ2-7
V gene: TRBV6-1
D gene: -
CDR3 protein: CASISLKFECHEQYF

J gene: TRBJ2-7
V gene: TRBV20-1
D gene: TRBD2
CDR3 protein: CSAKDSGDWGGEQYF

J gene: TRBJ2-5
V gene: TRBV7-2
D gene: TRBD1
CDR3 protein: CASSLGRHRGEETQYF

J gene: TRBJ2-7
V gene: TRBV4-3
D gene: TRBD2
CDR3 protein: CASSQGLGETYEQYF

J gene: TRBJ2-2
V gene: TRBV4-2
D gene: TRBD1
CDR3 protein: CASSPGQGANLAGELFF

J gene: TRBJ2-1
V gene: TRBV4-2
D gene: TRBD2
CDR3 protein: CASSQGASGRGQNEQFF

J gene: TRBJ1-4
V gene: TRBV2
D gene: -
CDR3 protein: CAISGVSRNEKLFF

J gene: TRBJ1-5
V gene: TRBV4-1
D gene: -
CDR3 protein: CASSQDPRAYSNQPQHF

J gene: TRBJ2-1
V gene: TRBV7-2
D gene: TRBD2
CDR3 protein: CASMEGLVYNEQFF

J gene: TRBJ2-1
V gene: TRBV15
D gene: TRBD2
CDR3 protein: CATSFGLAGVLYNEQFF

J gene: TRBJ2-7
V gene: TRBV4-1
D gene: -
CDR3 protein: CASSPTKQGGREQYF

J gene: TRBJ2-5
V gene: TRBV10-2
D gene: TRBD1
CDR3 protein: CASSLGTAYETQYF

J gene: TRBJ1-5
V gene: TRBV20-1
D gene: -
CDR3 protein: CSARGGDNQPQHF

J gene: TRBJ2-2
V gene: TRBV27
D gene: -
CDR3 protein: CASSLCAGELFF

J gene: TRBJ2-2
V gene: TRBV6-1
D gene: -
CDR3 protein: CASTLPDITGELFF

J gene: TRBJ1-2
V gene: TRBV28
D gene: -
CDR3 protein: CASRPGPYYGYTF

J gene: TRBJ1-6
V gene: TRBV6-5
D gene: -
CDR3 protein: CASSYPGPLGNSPLHF

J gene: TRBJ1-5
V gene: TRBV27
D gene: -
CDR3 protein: CAGGGGKNQPQHF

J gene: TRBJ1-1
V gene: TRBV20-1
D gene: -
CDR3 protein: CSASGYTNTEAFF

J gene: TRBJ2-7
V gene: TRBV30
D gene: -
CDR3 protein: CAWSVFMGDFRTISYEQYF

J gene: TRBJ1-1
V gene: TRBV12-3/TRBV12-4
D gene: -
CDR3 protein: CASSLEARWAEAFF

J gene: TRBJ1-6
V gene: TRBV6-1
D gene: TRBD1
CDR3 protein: CASRTGGRPLHF

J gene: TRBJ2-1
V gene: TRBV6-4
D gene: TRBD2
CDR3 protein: CASSEAGGQGEQFF